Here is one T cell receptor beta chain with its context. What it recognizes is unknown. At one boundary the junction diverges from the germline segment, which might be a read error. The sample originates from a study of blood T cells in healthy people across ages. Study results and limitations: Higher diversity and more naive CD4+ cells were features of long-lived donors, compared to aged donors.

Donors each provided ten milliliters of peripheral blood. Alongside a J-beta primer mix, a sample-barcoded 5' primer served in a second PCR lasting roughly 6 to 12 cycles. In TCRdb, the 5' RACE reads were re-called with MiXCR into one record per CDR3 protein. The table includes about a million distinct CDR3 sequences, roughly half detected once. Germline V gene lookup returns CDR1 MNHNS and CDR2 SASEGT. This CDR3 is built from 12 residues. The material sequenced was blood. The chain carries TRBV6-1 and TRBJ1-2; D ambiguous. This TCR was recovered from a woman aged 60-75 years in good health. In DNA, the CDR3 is TGTGCCAGCAACCCATTCCGCTATGGCTGCACCTTC. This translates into CASNPFRYGCTF.